The source of this T cell receptor beta chain is a study of blood T cells in healthy people across ages (dated by TCRdb to about 2015). For the wider study: In model experiments, template switching captured roughly one uniquely barcoded TCR beta cDNA molecule for every two T cells. Using deep sequencing normalized with unique cDNA molecular identifiers, the study measured how TCR beta repertoire diversity changes with age. Four age groups were formed from the donors: young (average 16 years), middle-aged (roughly 38), aged (roughly 56) and long-lived (less than 85). The study analyzed two additional independent replicas of 1 million unique cDNA reads from the same blood draw for two donors, one aged 18 to 30 and one aged 80 or older. General findings and caveats noted by the study authors: Observed TCR beta diversity per million T cells fell roughly linearly with age, and a significant reduction was already apparent by age roughly 40. The percentage of naive T cells measured by flow cytometry correlated strongly with observed TCR beta diversity. Bulk unsorted PBMC profiling prevented conclusive comparison of naive and antigen-experienced compartments. Estimates of total diversity based on one million sequenced T cells were regarded as lower bounds and as underestimates. The long-lived group showed more naive CD4+ T cells, fewer expanded clones and increased TCR diversity than the aged group, suggesting age selection. Because the CMV infection status of the donors was unknown, age-related changes in expanded clonotypes may potentially have been confounded.

From the cysteine up to the phenylalanine, the CDR3 has a length of 15 residues. Of all the DNA, just the CDR3 is kept, 45 bases in frame from base 1. Per the germline V gene (reference sequence), MNHEY is the CDR1 and SMNVEV is the CDR2. The germline ends are 18 bases apart after V is trimmed by 5 bases and J by 5 bases. Of note for this clonotype: Its antigen is not yet known. It has no much larger one-base neighbor in the sample; base qualities were not kept.

Donors were 35 to 40 systemically healthy Caucasian individuals from Russia aged roughly 6 to 90 years. Roughly 9.5 milliliters of peripheral blood were drawn from each donor into EDTA-treated Vacutainer tubes. PBMCs were isolated by Ficoll-Paque density-gradient centrifugation, with at least 6.5 million obtained per sample. Trizol reagent was used to extract total RNA from PBMCs, with at least 5.5 micrograms per sample. The percentages of naive CD45RAhigh/CD27high T cells were determined by flow cytometry on a PBMC aliquot from every donor. Library preparation was by 5' RACE. The sequencer was an Illumina HiSeq 2500. A second roughly 6 to 12 cycle PCR used a sample-barcoded 5' primer and a J-beta primer mix. A unique molecular identifier was introduced onto each TCR beta cDNA molecule by a template-switch 5' adaptor carrying 12 random nucleotides. Each sample yielded at least 3 million CDR3-containing paired-end reads. First-strand cDNA synthesis was performed from all RNA using the Mint cDNA synthesis kit, with priming by a TRBC-specific oligonucleotide. After uracil-DNA glycosylase treatment, a first 18-cycle PCR used universal primers M1SS and BC2_uni_R on all cDNA. In the source study's methods: Each sample was normalized by randomly selecting 1 million high-quality reads, each carrying a distinct molecular identifier. Instead of being binned into consensus sequences, reads that shared molecular identifiers were thrown out. CDR3 identification, clonotype clustering and error correction used MiTCR with a Q25 quality threshold and the strictest error-elimination algorithm. A nonparametric unseen species model with Euler transformation was used to estimate a lower bound on total TCR beta diversity. TCRdb reprocessed the public reads (quality trimming at Q25 with fastp, clone calling with MiXCR) and kept in-frame beta chains. Entries that share a CDR3 protein sequence are merged under the most common genes and DNA. For this entry, the V and J calls and clone size follow TCRdb and not the study's own pipeline. This sample gives approximately 780,000 distinct CDR3 sequences in total; about a quarter of them show up just once. The ten largest make up around 2.9% of the sample.

These same records also appear under a second study, on T cells of mothers and their children. As that second study puts it: Nine systemically healthy Caucasian individuals served as donors, namely three mothers together with their six children. cDNA synthesis consumed the entire amount of extracted RNA, loaded at around 1.5 ug RNA in each 15 ul reaction. In the second PCR, the M1S primer added sample barcodes and 2-4 random nucleotides. Over 8 million TCR beta CDR3 reads came from each mother, compared with around 3 million reads from each child. Thymic selection similarly shapes TCR recombination output in related and unrelated pairs, with minor effect from inherited differences. Normalized repertoire overlap was always found to be slightly, but never significantly, higher in related mother-child pairs than in unrelated mother-child pairs. No persistent microchimeric T cell clones were detected, at a sensitivity of around 97 clones per million clonotypes. Deep NGS was used in the study to compare the TCR beta repertoires of mothers and children and to look for features that separate related mother-child pairs from unrelated individuals. The mean age was roughly 36 +/- 4 years for the mothers and roughly 11 +/- 4 years for the children. After adapter ligation with NEBNext reagents, the libraries were sequenced on Illumina HiSeq 2000 with 100+100 nt paired-end reads. To avoid cross-contamination, the mother libraries and the child libraries were prepared a month apart and sequenced in separate runs. Between roughly 500,000 and 2,300,000 distinct TCR beta clonotypes were identified per donor. Naive TCR beta clonotypes were estimated from low-frequency clonotypes matched to each donor's FACS-determined naive share, without sorting.

The TCR sequence derives from a boy between 5 and 17 years old in good health. The sample was blood. The V gene is TRBV27 and the J gene is TRBJ2-5, with the D gene tentatively TRBD1 or TRBD2, based on 6 matching bases in each. At the DNA level, the sequence is TGTGCCAGCAGTCCCCGGACTATAGGGGGTGAGACCCAGTACTTC. Translated, this gives CASSPRTIGGETQYF.